These 19 T cell receptor beta chains came from one sample sequenced in a study of blood T cell repertoires in COVID-19. Generated by immunoSEQ multiplex PCR, the TCRdb table keeps only in-frame clones and is missing some. The table lists more than 35,000 clones, around nine tenths of them singletons. The material sequenced was peripheral blood. These receptors were taken from a man between 65 and 79 years old with active COVID-19.

CDR3 nucleotides: TGCAGTGCTGCTGGGACTACCCATCAGTTCTTC. Protein sequence: CSAAGTTHQFF. The chain combines TRBV20-1 with TRBJ2-1, with 7 positions matching TRBD2. The J segment lost 13 bases and the V segment lost 5 bases, leaving 8 bases of the junction unmatched. Germline CDR1 reads DFQATT; CDR2 reads SNEGSKA (reference sequence). The CDR3 length is 11 residues.

The V call is TRBV7-9, the J call TRBJ1-2; D perhaps matches TRBD1 (6 bases). Germline CDR1 SEHNR, CDR2 FQNEAQ (reference sequence). This CDR3 is 12 amino acids long. Trimming took 3 bases from V and 8 from J, leaving 10 bases between them. The CDR3 DNA sequence: TGTGCCAGCAGCTTGTCAGGGGACGGCTACACCTTC. It is translated as CASSLSGDGYTF.

The chain joins TRBV5-1 to TRBJ2-1; TRBD2 matches 10 bases. This CDR3 spans 15 amino acids. Trimming cost V 4 bases and J 7 bases; bases outside gene matches: 8. CDR1 and CDR2 from the germline V gene are SGHRS and YFSETQ. CDR3 nucleotides: TGCGCCAGCAGCGACAGCGGGAGGGCTAGGAATGAGCAGTTCTTC. Translating it yields CASSDSGRARNEQFF.

This chain joins TRBV5-1 and TRBJ2-7, with D tentatively TRBD2 (5 bases). Germline assignment: CDR1 SGHRS and CDR2 YFSETQ. The V gene lost 0 bases and the J gene lost 2 bases, with 15 bases spanning the gap. There are 16 residues in the CDR3. CDR3 bases: TGCGCCAGCAGCTTGGGGGCCGGGAAAATAGCCTACGAGCAGTACTTC. Translating it yields CASSLGAGKIAYEQYF.

This sequence joins TRBV16 and TRBJ2-7; 8 bases map to TRBD1. The germline V gene encodes CDR1 KGHSY and CDR2 FQNENV. V lost 5 bases to trimming and J lost 1 base; unmatched junction nucleotides: 4. The CDR3 totals 14 residues. The CDR3, as DNA: TGTGCCAGCAGCGATCACAGGGGGTCCTACGAGCAGTACTTC. It specifies CASSDHRGSYEQYF.

This chain links TRBV28 with TRBJ2-7; 7 bases fit TRBD1. Per germline, CDR1 MDHEN and CDR2 SYDVKM. This CDR3 is 16 amino acids long. The J segment lost 2 bases and the V segment lost 4 bases, leaving 11 bases of the junction unmatched. CDR3 protein: CASSWGQLTATYEQYF. The CDR3 coding sequence is TGTGCCAGCAGTTGGGGACAGCTCACAGCGACCTACGAGCAGTACTTC.

V and J are TRBV7-6 and TRBJ1-4; D uncertain. This CDR3 has 11 residues. The germline gives CDR1 SGHVS, CDR2 FNYEAQ. V lost 4 bases and J 8 bases, leaving 5 bases between the germline ends. CDR3 region: CASSSEEKLFF. The CDR3 bases are TGTGCCAGCAGCTCTGAGGAAAAACTGTTTTTT.

This clone has a single count. The chain uses TRBV9 and TRBJ1-3, with D perhaps matching TRBD1 (6 bases). The germline CDR1 and CDR2 sequences are SGDLS and YYNGEE. Deletions cut 0 bases from V and 0 bases from J, with 16 bases between. The CDR3 consists of 18 residues. CDR3 region: CASSVGLHRASSGNTIYF. Written as DNA, the CDR3 is TGTGCCAGCAGCGTAGGGCTCCACAGGGCCTCCTCTGGAAACACCATATATTTT.

The rearrangement uses TRBV10-3 and TRBJ1-5; 8 nucleotides align to TRBD1. The V segment lost 4 bases and the J segment 8 bases; nucleotides outside the gene matches: 7. The CDR3 sequence is 14 residues long. CDR1 is ENHRY, CDR2 SYGVKD, per germline. In DNA form, the CDR3 reads TGTGCCATCAGTGGACAGGGGAGTGAAGAGCCCCAGCATTTT. Residues: CAISGQGSEEPQHF.

This clone was counted only a few times. V is TRBV7-3 and J is TRBJ2-5, with a tentative D call TRBD1 (6 bases). Germline CDR1 is SGHTA and CDR2 is FQGTGA. CDR3 size: 14 residues. Trimming took off 3 bases at V and 5 bases at J, with 13 bases between the two ends. The DNA for the CDR3 is TGTGCCAGCAGCTTCAGGGGCGGTGCGGAGACCCAGTACTTC. Its translation: CASSFRGGAETQYF.

The chain employs TRBV11-2 and TRBJ1-2; 10 bases map to TRBD1. The junction had 5 bases not matched to a gene; V was cut back by 5 bases and J by 5 bases. The CDR3 runs to 14 residues. CDR1 is SGHAT and CDR2 is FQNNGV in the germline V gene. The CDR3 is CASSPGTGVYGYTF. The CDR3 nucleotides are TGTGCCAGCAGCCCGGGGACAGGGGTTTATGGCTACACCTTC. Combining the CDR3 with reference TRBV11-2 and TRBJ1-2 gives the whole variable domain EAGVAQSPRYKIIEKRQSVAFWCNPISGHATLYWYQQILGQGPKLLIQFQNNGVVDDSQLPKDRFSAERLKGVDSTLKIQPAKLEDSAVYLCASSPGTGVYGYTFGSGTRLTVV.

The chain uses TRBV28 and TRBJ1-5, with 9 positions matching TRBD1. This CDR3 region has 16 residues. In germline, CDR1 is MDHEN, CDR2 SYDVKM. Trimming removed 6 bases from V and 5 bases from J; junction bases left unmatched: 11. CDR3 nucleotides: TGTGCCAGCAGGACTCCCCGACAGGGGGGTTATCAGCCCCAGCATTTT. It encodes CASRTPRQGGYQPQHF.

The chain employs TRBV5-1 and TRBJ1-6; a weak D match, TRBD1 (5 bases). The CDR3 sequence is 14 residues long. CDR1 is SGHRS and CDR2 is YFSETQ in the germline V gene. V was clipped by 3 bases and J by 6 bases, with 10 bases between them. CDR3 sequence reads: CASSSREGNSPLHF. The CDR3 region has the DNA TGCGCCAGCAGCTCCAGGGAAGGTAATTCACCCCTCCACTTT.

Only one count was recorded for this clone. V is TRBV13 and J is TRBJ2-7; D possibly corresponds to TRBD1 (6 bases). This CDR3 spans 14 amino acids. Trimming removed 4 bases from V and 3 bases from J, with 13 bases in between. Looked up from germline, CDR1 is PRHDT and CDR2 is FYEKMQ (reference sequence). CDR3 region: CASSSPGQNYEQYF. Here the CDR3 DNA reads TGTGCCAGCAGCTCCCCGGGACAAAACTACGAGCAGTACTTC.

The genes are TRBV4-2 and TRBJ1-6; D remains unclear. Per germline, CDR1 LGHNA and CDR2 YNFKEQ. This CDR3 contains 18 residues. V lost 0 bases, J lost 0 bases, and 12 bases lay in between. The CDR3 nucleotides read TGTGCCAGCAGCCAAGATGTCCGCGGGAGCTCCTATAATTCACCCCTCCACTTT. Translation gives CASSQDVRGSSYNSPLHF.

The CDR3 sequence: CASSIRRTASGNTIYF. The CDR3 bases are TGTGCCAGTAGTATTCGGAGGACAGCCTCTGGAAACACCATATATTTT. This chain joins TRBV19 and TRBJ1-3, with a possible D match to TRBD1 (6 bases). This CDR3 region has 16 residues. V was trimmed by 3 bases and J by 0 bases, leaving 12 bases between them. CDR1 LNHDA and CDR2 SQIVND come from the germline V gene (reference sequence).

This chain connects TRBV28 to TRBJ2-7; no clear D gene. Germline CDR1 reads MDHEN; CDR2 reads SYDVKM. The CDR3 runs 14 residues. Between the trimmed V and J ends, which lost 7 bases and 3 bases, there was a span of 16 bases. The CDR3 loop reads CASTASLVNYEQYF. The CDR3 DNA reads as TGTGCCAGCACCGCCTCACTTGTAAACTACGAGCAGTACTTC.

The chain recombines TRBV24-1 with TRBJ2-3; D remains unclear. The CDR3 is 12 residues long. The V end lost 5 bases, the J end lost 4 bases, and 6 bases lay between the germline ends. Germline V CDR1 and CDR2: KGHDR, SFDVKD. The CDR3 DNA is TGTGCCACCAGTGCTGGCCCAGATACGCAGTATTTT. It yields the protein CATSAGPDTQYF.

The rearrangement links TRBV18 to TRBJ1-3; D is unresolved. The CDR3 is 14 residues long. Trimming took off 3 bases at V and 4 bases at J, with 10 bases between the two ends. Germline V gene data show CDR1 as KGHSH and CDR2 as LQKENI. CDR3: CASSPAGRGNTIYF. DNA of the CDR3: TGTGCCAGCTCACCGGCCGGCAGGGGAAACACCATATATTTT. The full variable domain, in which reference TRBV18 and TRBJ1-3 provide the parts outside the CDR3, is NAGVMQNPRHLVRRRGQEARLRCSPMKGHSHVYWYRQLPEEGLKFMVYLQKENIIDESGMPKERFSAEFPKEGPSILRIQQVVRGDSAAYFCASSPAGRGNTIYFGEGSWLTVV.